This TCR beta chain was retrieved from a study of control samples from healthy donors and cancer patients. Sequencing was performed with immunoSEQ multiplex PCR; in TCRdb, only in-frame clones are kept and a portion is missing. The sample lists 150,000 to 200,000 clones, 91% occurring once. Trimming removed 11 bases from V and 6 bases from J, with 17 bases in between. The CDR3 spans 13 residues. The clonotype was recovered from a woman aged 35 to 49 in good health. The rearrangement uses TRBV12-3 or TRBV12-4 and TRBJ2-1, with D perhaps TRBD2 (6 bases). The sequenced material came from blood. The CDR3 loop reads CAGTLTGGNEQFF. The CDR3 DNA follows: TGTGCCGGCACCCTCACCGGGGGCAATGAGCAGTTCTTC.